The 4 T cell receptor beta chains given below trace back to one sample, sequenced in a study of response to subunit inactivated influenza vaccine (dated by TCRdb to the late 2010s). The library was generated by RT-PCR. The sequencer listed for this sample is Illumina HiSeq 2500. TCRdb reran the public reads through fastp at Q25 and MiXCR, keeping productive beta chains. All rows with the same CDR3 protein become a single entry with the most common DNA and genes. For this sample the table gives 500,000 to 550,000 distinct CDR3 sequences, of which around 7.7% were detected only once. Together, the top ten hold about 12% of the sample. This specimen consisted of PBMCs from blood, obtained roughly 24 months after vaccination. These receptors were collected from a man in his fifties or sixties who received an inactivated influenza vaccine. Donor details come from another sample of the same person, matched by shared clones.

The CDR3 nucleotides are TGCGCCAGCAGCTTGACTCCGGGCACCTACGAGCAGTACTTC. Residues: CASSLTPGTYEQYF. The chain employs TRBV5-1 and TRBJ2-7; the D is unclear. Trimming shortened V by 1 base and J by 2 bases, and 10 bases separated the two germline ends. The CDR3 runs 14 residues. CDR1 is SGHRS and CDR2 is YFSETQ in the germline V gene.

On this clonotype itself: This could be a read error, since a much larger clone is one nucleotide away. This is likely a read error, given that the CDR3 carries no conserved phenylalanine or tryptophan at its end. J is TRBJ2-3 and V is TRBV3-1, with D possibly matching TRBD2 (5 bases). The CDR3 sequence is 15 residues long. Germline assignment: CDR1 LGHDT and CDR2 YNNKEL (reference sequence). Deletions cut 1 base from V and 8 bases from J, with 16 bases between. CDR3 loop: CASSQGGVAGVTQYY. DNA of the CDR3: TGTGCCAGCAGCCAAGGAGGAGTCGCCGGGGTTACGCAGTATTAT.

This clonotype was detected ten times or more. This chain uses TRBV20-1 with TRBJ1-5; 7 bases line up with TRBD1. The J segment lost 6 bases and the V segment lost 0 bases, leaving 8 bases of the junction unmatched. CDR3 length: 15 amino acids. Germline V gives CDR1 DFQATT, CDR2 SNEGSKA (reference sequence). Here the CDR3 reads CSARDQTGETQPQHF. The CDR3 DNA is TGCAGTGCTAGAGATCAAACAGGGGAGACTCAGCCCCAGCATTTT.

The sample holds a few counts of this clonotype. The chain recombines TRBV6-2 or TRBV6-3 with TRBJ2-3; D unresolved. The CDR3 has 14 residues. From germline, CDR1 is MNHEY and CDR2 SVGEGT. The V gene lost 2 bases and the J gene lost 0 bases, with 6 bases spanning the gap. The CDR3 DNA follows: TGTGCCAGCAGTTACCTTGCTAGCACAGATACGCAGTATTTT. Its translation: CASSYLASTDTQYF.